This T cell receptor beta chain is drawn from a study of shared clonotypes between healthy human individuals. Study-wide findings and caveats: A reduction in generation probabilities was seen for non-shared clonotypes relative to those shared by all four donors. It was observed that about 5% of naive CD4 clonotypes were shared across a handful of donors.

Worth noting for this clone: Antigen specificity is unknown.

The ends were cut back, 4 bases at V and 3 bases at J, with 22 bases in the middle. From germline, CDR1 is SGHDT and CDR2 YYEEEE. The CDR3 runs to 17 residues. Each cell subset's genomic DNA was divided evenly among several immunoSEQ plates. Using immunoSEQ multiplex PCR, the repertoire was profiled, and TCRdb retains in-frame clones only, with some absent. Here the sample spans roughly 2.4 million clones, almost 96% being singletons. The sequenced sample was naive CD4+ T cells sorted from blood. The subset denotes: CD45RA+ positively selected. The gene calls are TRBV5-6 and TRBJ1-1; a possible D gene is TRBD1 (5 bases). This TCR came from a man aged 18 to 29 in good health. The CDR3 region has the DNA TGTGCCAGCAGCCAGCCCCAGGAGAGGGGCGAGGACACTGAAGCTTTCTTT. As protein: CASSQPQERGEDTEAFF.